This T cell receptor (beta chain) emerged from a study of blood T cells in healthy people across ages. The CDR3 sequence is 16 residues long. The germline gives CDR1 SGHDN, CDR2 FVKESK. Trimming pared 1 base from V and 5 bases from J, leaving 18 bases between. A second PCR of roughly 6 to 12 cycles used a sample-barcoded 5' primer and a J-beta primer mix. TCRdb reprocessed the 5' RACE reads via MiXCR and lists one record per CDR3 protein. Altogether roughly 2 million distinct CDR3 sequences are present, around 50% being singletons, with the ten largest covering around 2.1%. The TCR originated in a woman in her thirties or forties in good health. The sequenced sample consisted of blood. V and J are TRBV14 and TRBJ2-7, with D tentatively TRBD1 (5 bases). The CDR3 is CASSQVDSRAKDEQYF. CDR3 nucleotides: TGTGCCAGCAGCCAAGTAGATAGCAGGGCGAAAGACGAGCAGTACTTC.